What follows are 25 T cell receptor beta chains derived from one specimen sequenced in a study of response to subunit inactivated influenza vaccine listed by TCRdb under 2018. The library was made by RT-PCR. For sequencing, an Illumina HiSeq 2500 was employed. Starting from the raw public reads, TCRdb applied fastp trimming at Q25, assembled clones with MiXCR and retained in-frame beta chains. All rows with the same CDR3 protein become a single entry with the most common DNA and genes. For this sample the table gives about 620,000 distinct CDR3 sequences, of which approximately 12% were detected only once. The ten largest clones take up roughly 10% of the sample. This specimen consisted of PBMCs from blood, obtained on the day of vaccination. Every receptor here comes from a man aged 50-59 years who received an inactivated influenza vaccine. Donor details come from another sample of the same person, matched by shared clones.

The sample holds a few counts of this clonotype. The rearrangement joins TRBV5-1 to TRBJ2-3, with D unclear. The V end lost 0 bases, the J end lost 3 bases, and 8 bases lay between the germline ends. The CDR3 runs 14 residues. Looked up from germline, CDR1 is SGHRS and CDR2 is YFSETQ. The CDR3 reads CASSLDGRTDTQYF. CDR3 nucleotides: TGCGCCAGCAGCTTGGATGGTAGGACAGATACGCAGTATTTT. Full variable domain (missing parts from reference TRBV5-1 and TRBJ2-3): KAGVTQTPRYLIKTRGQQVTLSCSPISGHRSVSWYQQTPGQGLQFLFEYFSETQRNKGNFPGRFSGRQFSNSRSEMNVSTLELGDSALYLCASSLDGRTDTQYFGPGTRLTVL.

In its sample, this clonotype was seen a few times. The J gene is TRBJ2-7, the V gene TRBV7-2, with 7 bases lining up with TRBD2. Germline V CDR1 and CDR2: SGHTA, FQGNSA. V lost 3 bases, J lost 3 bases, and 5 bases stayed unmatched. The CDR3 is made up of 14 amino acids. CDR3 region: CASSLETSHYEQYF. The CDR3 DNA reads TGTGCCAGCAGCTTGGAGACTAGCCACTACGAGCAGTACTTC.

This clonotype has only a few counts. This chain joins TRBV10-3 and TRBJ1-2; 7 positions match TRBD1. Germline V gives CDR1 ENHRY, CDR2 SYGVKD. Losses at the gene ends were 2 bases for V and 8 bases for J; bases not matched to a gene: 8. This CDR3 region has 14 residues. CDR3 residues: CAISERGQTGGYTF. The CDR3 region has the DNA TGTGCCATCAGTGAGAGGGGACAGACGGGCGGCTACACCTTC.

The chain links TRBV20-1 to TRBJ2-5; 14 bases agree with TRBD2. The germline gives CDR1 DFQATT, CDR2 SNEGSKA (reference sequence). V lost 6 bases to trimming and J lost 4 bases; unmatched junction nucleotides: 7. This CDR3 region has 15 residues. This CDR3 reads CSANRLAGGRETQYF. CDR3 sequence (DNA): TGCAGTGCAAACCGACTAGCGGGGGGGCGAGAGACCCAGTACTTC.

The chain is built from TRBV30 and TRBJ2-7; no firm D call. The germline V and J ends were trimmed by 1 base and 3 bases, with 10 bases remaining between them. The CDR3 is 13 residues long. Germline V gene lookup returns CDR1 GTSNPN and CDR2 SVGIG (reference sequence). CDR3 amino acids: CAWSGRAVYEQYF. Here the CDR3 DNA reads TGTGCCTGGAGTGGACGGGCGGTCTACGAGCAGTACTTC.

V and J are TRBV6-1 and TRBJ2-7, with D tentatively TRBD2 (5 bases). CDR3 size: 15 residues. Per the germline V gene, CDR1 is MNHNS and CDR2 is SASEGT. Trimming removed 6 bases at V and 3 bases at J, with 18 bases between. The CDR3 DNA follows: TGTGCCAGCAGCCCTTATATGGGGAGAAGCTACGAGCAGTACTTC. Translation: CASSPYMGRSYEQYF.

V and J are TRBV20-1 and TRBJ2-1; 12 bases are a match to TRBD2. The V gene end was trimmed by 6 bases and the J gene end by 8 bases; junction bases not matched to a gene: 14. The CDR3 is 16 residues long. CDR1 is DFQATT, CDR2 SNEGSKA, per germline (reference sequence). DNA of the CDR3: TGCAGTGCCGCCCCGACGACTAGCGGGAGTCTACATGAGCAGTTCTTC. Its translation: CSAAPTTSGSLHEQFF.

This clonotype has more than one count but fewer than ten. The V call is TRBV6-5, the J call TRBJ2-7; the match to TRBD2 covers 9 bases. CDR1 MNHEY and CDR2 SVGAGI come from the germline V gene. The CDR3 spans 15 residues. J lost 2 bases, V lost 3 bases, and 5 bases had no gene match. The CDR3 DNA reads TGTGCCAGCAGTTATGAAGCGGGAGGAGCCTACGAGCAGTACTTC. This translates into CASSYEAGGAYEQYF.

The V and J genes are TRBV3-1 and TRBJ2-1, with D tentatively TRBD1 (6 bases). Germline lookup yields CDR1 LGHDT and CDR2 YNNKEL (reference sequence). V gave up 1 base and J gave up 0 bases, with 10 bases separating them. The CDR3 runs 16 residues. The CDR3: CASSQAKGGSYNEQFF. The CDR3 nucleotides read TGTGCCAGCAGCCAAGCTAAAGGGGGCTCCTACAATGAGCAGTTCTTC.

This clonotype was counted at least ten times. The chain joins TRBV12-3 or TRBV12-4 to TRBJ1-5; TRBD1 matches 10 bases. Unmatched junction bases numbered 8, after V lost 6 bases and J lost 6 bases. The CDR3 sequence is 15 residues long. The CDR3 nucleotides read TGTGCCAGCAGCCCAGGGACAGGGGATAGTCAGCCCCAGCATTTT. Amino acid sequence: CASSPGTGDSQPQHF.

This clonotype has only a few counts. The DNA of the CDR3 is TGTGCCAGCAGCCCCACAGCAGGAGGGATCGATGAGCAGTTCTTC. It specifies CASSPTAGGIDEQFF. The gene calls are TRBV11-1 and TRBJ2-1; a weak D match, TRBD2 (6 bases). The germline V gene encodes CDR1 SGHAT and CDR2 FQDESV (reference sequence). CDR3 length: 15 residues. V lost 5 bases, J lost 8 bases, and 19 bases lay in between.

This clonotype was counted only a few times. The chain couples TRBV30 to TRBJ1-6; D gene uncertain. CDR3 size: 12 residues. The V end lost 4 bases, the J end lost 6 bases, and 7 bases lay between the germline ends. In germline, CDR1 is GTSNPN, CDR2 SVGIG (reference sequence). CDR3: CAWNQPNSPLHF. CDR3 nucleotides: TGTGCCTGGAACCAGCCTAATTCACCCCTCCACTTT.

This clonotype was observed many times. This sequence joins TRBV7-2 and TRBJ2-7; the D is unclear. The CDR3 length is 15 residues. V lost 1 base, J lost 3 bases, and 13 bases lay in between. Germline loops: CDR1 SGHTA, CDR2 FQGNSA. CDR3: CASSLGSQENYEQYF. The CDR3, as DNA: TGTGCCAGCAGCTTAGGAAGCCAAGAAAACTACGAGCAGTACTTC.

There are a few counts of this clonotype. This chain joins TRBV5-1 and TRBJ2-1; the match to TRBD2 covers 9 bases. From germline, CDR1 is SGHRS and CDR2 YFSETQ. This CDR3 is 16 amino acids long. V shed 4 bases and J 4 bases; nucleotides not matched to a gene: 9. CDR3 sequence reads: CASSLLAGARYNEQFF. The CDR3 DNA reads as TGCGCCAGCAGCCTATTAGCGGGGGCCCGTTACAATGAGCAGTTCTTC.

This clonotype came up many times. The J gene is TRBJ2-3, the V gene TRBV12-3 or TRBV12-4; the D is unclear. The germline V and J ends were trimmed by 5 bases and 3 bases, with 9 bases remaining between them. CDR3 length: 13 amino acids. CDR3 nucleotide sequence: TGTGCCAGCAGTGAGGCTCGGACAGATACGCAGTATTTT. Amino acids: CASSEARTDTQYF.

In its sample, this clonotype was seen a few times. The V and J genes are TRBV28 and TRBJ2-1, with 7 bases lining up with TRBD2. The length of the CDR3 is 16 residues. The trim removed 4 bases at V and 0 bases at J, leaving 6 bases unmatched. CDR1 and CDR2 (germline): MDHEN, SYDVKM. CDR3 nucleotides: TGTGCCAGCAGTTCCTTGATAGCGGGCTCCTACAATGAGCAGTTCTTC. It codes for CASSSLIAGSYNEQFF.

Turning to this clonotype: A read error may account for a junction end that differs from germline. The chain employs TRBV7-9 and TRBJ1-2, with D hard to call. CDR3 size: 12 residues. CDR1 SEHNR and CDR2 FQNEAQ come from the germline V gene (reference sequence). The CDR3 region is CANSLIPYGYTF. CDR3 nucleotide sequence: TGTGCCAACAGCTTGATACCTTATGGCTACACCTTC.

V and J are TRBV28 and TRBJ2-1, with 9 bases that match TRBD1. CDR1 is MDHEN, CDR2 SYDVKM, per germline. With V trimmed by 6 bases and J by 4 bases, 7 bases remained unmatched. The CDR3 has 15 amino acids. CDR3 coding DNA: TGTGCCAGCAGGTACCCCGGGACAGGGTACAATGAGCAGTTCTTC. Translating gives CASRYPGTGYNEQFF.

The chain recombines TRBV27 with TRBJ2-7; perhaps TRBD1 as D (5 bases). CDR3 size: 14 residues. In germline, CDR1 is MNHEY, CDR2 SMNVEV (reference sequence). Trimming shortened V by 4 bases and J by 0 bases, and 10 bases separated the two germline ends. DNA of the CDR3: TGTGCCAGCAGTTGGGGCCGGTACTCCTACGAGCAGTACTTC. Protein product: CASSWGRYSYEQYF.

The rearrangement links TRBV7-2 to TRBJ1-6; no definite D call. Germline assignment: CDR1 SGHTA and CDR2 FQGNSA. The CDR3 covers 13 residues. Trimming pared 5 bases from V and 10 bases from J, leaving 12 bases between. The CDR3 sequence is CASSPSVDSPLHF. The CDR3 bases are TGTGCCAGCAGCCCCTCGGTTGACTCACCCCTCCACTTT.

This clonotype occurred a few times. The rearrangement uses TRBV29-1 and TRBJ2-7; D might be TRBD2 (6 bases). The CDR3 is made up of 11 amino acids. Germline V gives CDR1 SQVTM, CDR2 ANQGSEA. V was pared by 6 bases and J by 5 bases, with 11 bases between. The CDR3 coding sequence is TGCAGCGTGCCGGGACTCCACGAGCAGTACTTC. Protein: CSVPGLHEQYF.

The chain carries TRBV30 and TRBJ1-5, with D hard to call. V lost 3 bases to trimming and J lost 1 base, with 10 bases between them. Looked up from germline, CDR1 is GTSNPN and CDR2 is SVGIG (reference sequence). CDR3 length: 14 residues. The CDR3 DNA follows: TGTGCCTGGAGCTGGACGGGGAGCAATCAGCCCCAGCATTTT. Translation gives CAWSWTGSNQPQHF.

This clonotype was counted between two and nine times. The chain joins TRBV7-9 to TRBJ1-1; perhaps TRBD1 as D (6 bases). Germline values: CDR1 SEHNR, CDR2 FQNEAQ (reference sequence). V was cut by 5 bases and J by 11 bases, with 12 bases left in between. The CDR3 length is 11 residues. CDR3 coding DNA: TGTGCCAGCAGCACAGGGTTTGGCGCTTTCTTT. Amino acid sequence: CASSTGFGAFF.

This clonotype was counted a few times. The chain recombines TRBV3-1 with TRBJ1-2, with D unclear. The CDR3 totals 12 residues. Germline lookup yields CDR1 LGHDT and CDR2 YNNKEL (reference sequence). V was cut by 3 bases and J by 8 bases, with 10 bases left in between. CDR3 nucleotides: TGTGCCAGCAGCCAGCAACGTTCGGGCTACACCTTC. This sequence encodes CASSQQRSGYTF.

The V call is TRBV5-1, the J call TRBJ2-7; D is possibly TRBD1 (6 bases). The CDR3 is 12 residues long. Germline loops: CDR1 SGHRS, CDR2 YFSETQ. Trimming shortened V by 4 bases and J by 5 bases, and 10 bases separated the two germline ends. The CDR3 DNA is TGCGCCAGCAGCCAACAGGGAAACGAGCAGTACTTC. Its translation is CASSQQGNEQYF.